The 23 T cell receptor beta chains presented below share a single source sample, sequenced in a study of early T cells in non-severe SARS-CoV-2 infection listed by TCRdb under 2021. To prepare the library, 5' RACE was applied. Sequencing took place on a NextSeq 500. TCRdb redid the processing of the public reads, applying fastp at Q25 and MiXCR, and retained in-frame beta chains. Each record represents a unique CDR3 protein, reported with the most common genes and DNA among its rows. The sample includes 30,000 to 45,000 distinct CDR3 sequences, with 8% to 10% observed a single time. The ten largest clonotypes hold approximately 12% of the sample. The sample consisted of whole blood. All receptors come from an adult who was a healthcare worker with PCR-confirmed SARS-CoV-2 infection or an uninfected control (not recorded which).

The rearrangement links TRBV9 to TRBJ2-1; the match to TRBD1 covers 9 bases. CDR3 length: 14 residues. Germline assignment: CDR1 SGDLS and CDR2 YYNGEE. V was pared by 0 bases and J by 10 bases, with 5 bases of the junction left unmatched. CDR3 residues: CASSVEDRGNEQFF. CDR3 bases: TGTGCCAGCAGCGTAGAGGACAGGGGAAACGAGCAGTTCTTC.

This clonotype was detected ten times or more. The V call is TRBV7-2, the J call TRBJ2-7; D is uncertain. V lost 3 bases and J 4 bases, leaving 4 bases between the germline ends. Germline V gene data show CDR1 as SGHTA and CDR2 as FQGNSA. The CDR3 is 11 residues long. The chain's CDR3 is CASSFTYEQYF. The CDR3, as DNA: TGTGCCAGCAGCTTCACTTACGAGCAGTACTTC.

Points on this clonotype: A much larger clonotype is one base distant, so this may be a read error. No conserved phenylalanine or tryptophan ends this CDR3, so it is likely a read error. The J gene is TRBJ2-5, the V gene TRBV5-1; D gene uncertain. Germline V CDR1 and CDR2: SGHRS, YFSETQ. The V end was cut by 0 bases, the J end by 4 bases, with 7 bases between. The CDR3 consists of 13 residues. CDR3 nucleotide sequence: TGCGCCAGCAGCTTGGTGCTCGGAGAGACCCAGTACTTG. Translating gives CASSLVLGETQYL.

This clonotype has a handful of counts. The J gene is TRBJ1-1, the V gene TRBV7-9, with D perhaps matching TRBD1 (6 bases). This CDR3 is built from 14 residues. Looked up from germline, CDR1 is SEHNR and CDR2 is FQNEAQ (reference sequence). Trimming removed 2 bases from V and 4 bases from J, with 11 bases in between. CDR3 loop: CASSLTQGSTEAFF. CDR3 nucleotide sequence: TGTGCCAGCAGCTTAACACAGGGTAGCACTGAAGCTTTCTTT.

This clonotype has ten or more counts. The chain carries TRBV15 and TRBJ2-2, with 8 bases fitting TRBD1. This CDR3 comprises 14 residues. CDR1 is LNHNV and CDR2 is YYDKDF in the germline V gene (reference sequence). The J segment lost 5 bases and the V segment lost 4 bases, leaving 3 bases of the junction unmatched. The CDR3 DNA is TGTGCCACCAGCACAACAGGGGGAACCGGGGAGCTGTTTTTT. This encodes CATSTTGGTGELFF.

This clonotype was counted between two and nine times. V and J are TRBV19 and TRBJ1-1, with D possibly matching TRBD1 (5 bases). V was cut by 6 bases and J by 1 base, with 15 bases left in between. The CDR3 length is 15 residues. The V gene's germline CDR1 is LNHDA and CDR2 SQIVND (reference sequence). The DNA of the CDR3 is TGTGCCAGTAGAGTAGACGGGGCAGCGAACACTGAAGCTTTCTTT. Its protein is CASRVDGAANTEAFF.

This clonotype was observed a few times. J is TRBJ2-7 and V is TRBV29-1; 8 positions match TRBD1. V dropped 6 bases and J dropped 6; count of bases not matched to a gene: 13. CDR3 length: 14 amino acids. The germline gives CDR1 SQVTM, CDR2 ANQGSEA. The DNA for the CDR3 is TGCAGCGTCGAAAGTCAGGGGGCGCGAGGCGAGCAGTACTTC. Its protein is CSVESQGARGEQYF.

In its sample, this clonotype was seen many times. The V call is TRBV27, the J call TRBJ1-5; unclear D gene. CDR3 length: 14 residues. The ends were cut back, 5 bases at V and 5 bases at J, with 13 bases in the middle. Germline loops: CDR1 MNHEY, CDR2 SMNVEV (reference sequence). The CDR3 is CASSPRTRDQPQHF. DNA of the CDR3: TGTGCCAGCAGTCCTAGGACGCGCGATCAGCCCCAGCATTTT.

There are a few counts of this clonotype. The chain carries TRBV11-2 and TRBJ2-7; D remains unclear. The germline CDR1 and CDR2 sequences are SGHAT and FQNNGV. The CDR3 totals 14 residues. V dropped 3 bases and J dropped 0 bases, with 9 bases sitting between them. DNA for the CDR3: TGTGCCAGCAGCTTGTCGGATGGCTCCTACGAGCAGTACTTC. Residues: CASSLSDGSYEQYF.

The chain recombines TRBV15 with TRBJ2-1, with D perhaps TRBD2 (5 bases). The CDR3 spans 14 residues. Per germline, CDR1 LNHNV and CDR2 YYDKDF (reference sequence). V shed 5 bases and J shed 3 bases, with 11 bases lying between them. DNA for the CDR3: TGTGCCACCAGCCCTTCCGGGGACTACAATGAGCAGTTCTTC. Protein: CATSPSGDYNEQFF.

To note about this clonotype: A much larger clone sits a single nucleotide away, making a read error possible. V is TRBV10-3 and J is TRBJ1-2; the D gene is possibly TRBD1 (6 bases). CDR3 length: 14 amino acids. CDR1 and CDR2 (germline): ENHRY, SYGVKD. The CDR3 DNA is TGTCCCATCAGTGTTCTTCAGGGGCTGGGAGGCTACACCTTC. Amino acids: CPISVLQGLGGYTF.

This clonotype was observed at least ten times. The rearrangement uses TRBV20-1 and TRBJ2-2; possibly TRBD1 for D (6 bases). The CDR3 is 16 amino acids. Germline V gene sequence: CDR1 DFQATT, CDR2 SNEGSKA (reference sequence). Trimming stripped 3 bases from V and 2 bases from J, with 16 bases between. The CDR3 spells CSASPTGRINTGELFF. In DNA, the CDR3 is TGCAGTGCTAGCCCGACAGGAAGGATTAACACCGGGGAGCTGTTTTTT.

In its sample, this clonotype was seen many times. The CDR3: CSVSRDRGIPEAFF. The CDR3 nucleotides read TGCAGCGTCTCAAGGGACAGGGGGATCCCTGAAGCTTTCTTT. The V gene is TRBV29-1, the J gene TRBJ1-1; 11 bases match TRBD1. Trimming at V came to 6 bases and at J to 6 bases, leaving 9 bases not matched to a gene. This CDR3 contains 14 residues. Germline V gene data show CDR1 as SQVTM and CDR2 as ANQGSEA. The variable domain in full, completed from reference TRBV29-1 and TRBJ1-1, reads SAVISQKPSRDICQRGTSLTIQCQVDSQVTMMFWYRQQPGQSLTLIATANQGSEATYESGFVIDKFPISRPNLTFSTLTVSNMSPEDSSIYLCSVSRDRGIPEAFFGQGTRLTVV.

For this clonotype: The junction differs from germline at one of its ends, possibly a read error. This CDR3 reads CVSSPISRDRDYEQYF. In nucleotides, the CDR3 is TGTGTCAGCAGCCCCATCTCGCGGGACAGGGATTACGAGCAGTACTTC. The chain joins TRBV11-2 to TRBJ2-7; 9 bases fit TRBD1. This CDR3 comprises 16 residues. The V gene's germline CDR1 is SGHAT and CDR2 FQNNGV.

CDR3 in DNA: TGCGCCAGCAAGACAGATATCATGAACACTGAAGCTTTCTTT. Residues: CASKTDIMNTEAFF. V gene TRBV5-1 combines with J gene TRBJ1-1; perhaps TRBD1 as D (5 bases). Trimming took off 6 bases at V and 0 bases at J, with 12 bases between the two ends. The CDR3 covers 14 residues. Germline V gives CDR1 SGHRS, CDR2 YFSETQ.

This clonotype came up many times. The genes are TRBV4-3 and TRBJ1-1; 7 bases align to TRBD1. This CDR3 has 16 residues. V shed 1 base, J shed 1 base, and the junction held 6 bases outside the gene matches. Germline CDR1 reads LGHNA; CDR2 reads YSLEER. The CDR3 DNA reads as TGCGCCAGCAGCCAAGGTTTGAACAGGGGGAACACTGAAGCTTTCTTT. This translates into CASSQGLNRGNTEAFF.

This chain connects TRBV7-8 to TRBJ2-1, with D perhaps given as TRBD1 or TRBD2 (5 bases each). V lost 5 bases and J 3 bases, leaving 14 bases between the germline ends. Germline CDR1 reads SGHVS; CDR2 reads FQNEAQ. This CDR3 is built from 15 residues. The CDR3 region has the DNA TGTGCCAGCAGCGGCCCGGGGCCTCTCTACAATGAGCAGTTCTTC. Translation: CASSGPGPLYNEQFF. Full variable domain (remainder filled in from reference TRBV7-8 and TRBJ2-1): GAGVSQSPRYKVAKRGQDVALRCDPISGHVSLFWYQQALGQGPEFLTYFQNEAQLDKSGLPSDRFFAERPEGSVSTLKIQRTQQEDSAVYLCASSGPGPLYNEQFFGPGTRLTVL.

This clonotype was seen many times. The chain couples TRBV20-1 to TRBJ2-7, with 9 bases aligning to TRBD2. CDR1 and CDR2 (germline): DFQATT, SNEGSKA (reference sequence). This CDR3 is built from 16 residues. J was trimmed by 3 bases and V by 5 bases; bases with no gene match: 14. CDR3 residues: CSAGRDLAGALYEQYF. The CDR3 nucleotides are TGCAGTGCTGGGAGGGATTTAGCGGGGGCCCTCTACGAGCAGTACTTC.

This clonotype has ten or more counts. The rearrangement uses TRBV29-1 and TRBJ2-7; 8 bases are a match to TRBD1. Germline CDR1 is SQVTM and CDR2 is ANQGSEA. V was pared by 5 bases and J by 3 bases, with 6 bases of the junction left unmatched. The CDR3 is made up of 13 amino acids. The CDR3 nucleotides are TGCAGCGTTACCCAGGGGGCGGGCTACGAGCAGTACTTC. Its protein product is CSVTQGAGYEQYF.

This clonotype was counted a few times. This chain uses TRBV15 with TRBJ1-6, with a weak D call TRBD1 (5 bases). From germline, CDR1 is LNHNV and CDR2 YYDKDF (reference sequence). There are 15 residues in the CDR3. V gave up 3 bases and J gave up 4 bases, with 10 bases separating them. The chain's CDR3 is CATSSSQVYNSPLHF. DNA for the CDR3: TGTGCCACCAGCAGTTCACAGGTGTATAATTCACCCCTCCACTTT.

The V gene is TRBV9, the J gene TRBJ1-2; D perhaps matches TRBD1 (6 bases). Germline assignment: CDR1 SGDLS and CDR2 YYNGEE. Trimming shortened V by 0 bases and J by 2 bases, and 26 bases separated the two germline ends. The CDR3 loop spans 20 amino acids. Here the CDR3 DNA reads TGTGCCAGCAGCGTAGCTGCCCATAAACCGGGACAATGGACAAACTATGGCTACACCTTC. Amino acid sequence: CASSVAAHKPGQWTNYGYTF. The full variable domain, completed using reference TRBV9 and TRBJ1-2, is DSGVTQTPKHLITATGQRVTLRCSPRSGDLSVYWYQQSLDQGLQFLIQYYNGEERAKGNILERFSAQQFPDLHSELNLSSLELGDSALYFCASSVAAHKPGQWTNYGYTFGSGTRLTVV.

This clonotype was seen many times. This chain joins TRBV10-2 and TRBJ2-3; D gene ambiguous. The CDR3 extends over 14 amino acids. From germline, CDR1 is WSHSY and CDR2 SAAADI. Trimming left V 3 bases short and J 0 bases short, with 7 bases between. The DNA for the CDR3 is TGCGCCAGCAGTGATCGGTTAAGCACAGATACGCAGTATTTT. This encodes CASSDRLSTDTQYF.

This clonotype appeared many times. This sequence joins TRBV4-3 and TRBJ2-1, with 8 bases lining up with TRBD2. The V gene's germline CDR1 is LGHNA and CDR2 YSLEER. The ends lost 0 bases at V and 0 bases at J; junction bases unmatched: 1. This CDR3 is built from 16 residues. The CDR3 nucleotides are TGCGCCAGCAGCCAAGAAACTAGCGGCTCCTACAATGAGCAGTTCTTC. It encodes CASSQETSGSYNEQFF.